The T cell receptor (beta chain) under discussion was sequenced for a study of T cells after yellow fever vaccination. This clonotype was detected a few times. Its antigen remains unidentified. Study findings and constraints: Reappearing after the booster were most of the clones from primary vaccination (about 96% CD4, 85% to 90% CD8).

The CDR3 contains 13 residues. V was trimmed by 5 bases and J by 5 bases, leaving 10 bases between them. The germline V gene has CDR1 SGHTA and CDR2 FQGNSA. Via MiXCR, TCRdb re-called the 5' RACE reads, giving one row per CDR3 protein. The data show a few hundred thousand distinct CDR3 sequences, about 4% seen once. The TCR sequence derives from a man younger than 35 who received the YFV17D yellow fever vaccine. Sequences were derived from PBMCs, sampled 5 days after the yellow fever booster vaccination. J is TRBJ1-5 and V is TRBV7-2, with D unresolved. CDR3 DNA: TGTGCCAGCAGCCCCCACACAGATCAGCCCCAGCATTTT. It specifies CASSPHTDQPQHF.